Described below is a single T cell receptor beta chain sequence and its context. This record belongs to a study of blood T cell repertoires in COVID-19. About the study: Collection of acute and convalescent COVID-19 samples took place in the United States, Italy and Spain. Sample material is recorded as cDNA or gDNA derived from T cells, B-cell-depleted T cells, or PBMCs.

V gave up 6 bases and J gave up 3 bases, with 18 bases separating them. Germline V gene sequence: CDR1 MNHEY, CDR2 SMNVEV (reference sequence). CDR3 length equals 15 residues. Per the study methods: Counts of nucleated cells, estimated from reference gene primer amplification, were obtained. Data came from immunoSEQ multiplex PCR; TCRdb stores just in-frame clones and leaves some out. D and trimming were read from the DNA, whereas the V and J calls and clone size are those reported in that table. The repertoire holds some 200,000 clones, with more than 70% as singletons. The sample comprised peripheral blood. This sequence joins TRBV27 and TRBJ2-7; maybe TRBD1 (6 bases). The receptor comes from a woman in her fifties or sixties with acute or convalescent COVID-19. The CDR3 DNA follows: TGTGCCAGCAGATCCTACAAGGGGGAGAACTACGAGCAGTACGTC. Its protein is CASRSYKGENYEQYV.